This T cell receptor (beta chain) was sequenced during a study of blood T cell repertoires in COVID-19. At the level of the study: The United States, Italy and Spain supplied acute and convalescent COVID-19 samples. Nucleic acid was either cDNA or gDNA, and it came from T cells, B-cell-depleted T cells, or PBMCs.

The V and J ends lost 1 base and 1 base respectively, with 7 bases between them. Germline V CDR1 and CDR2: LGHDT, YNNKEL (reference sequence). The CDR3 covers 15 residues. Libraries were prepared by immunoSEQ multiplex PCR; TCRdb keeps only in-frame clonotypes and omits some of them. The sample lists 250,000 to 350,000 clones, approximately 87% occurring once. Patients at the Seattle site were enrolled during active infection and followed longitudinally. V usage is TRBV3-1 (or the pseudogene TRBV3-2) and J usage is TRBJ2-2; D is ambiguous. The clonotype comes from a woman in her 30s with COVID-19, enrolled during active disease. Sample: peripheral blood. This CDR3 reads CASSQGLRNTGELFF. CDR3 coding DNA: TGTGCCAGCAGCCAAGGACTCAGGAACACCGGGGAGCTGTTTTTT.